This TCR beta chain came from a study of regulatory T cells in long-lasting Graves disease. The study's findings and limits: Newly diagnosed Graves' patients had higher TCR diversity than persistent ones.

The sample holds a few counts of this clonotype. Its specificity is not known. The sample's time point: newly diagnosed GD, antithyroid drugs for less than 3 months. RNA from PBMCs was the source of the TCR library. The authors built TCR beta libraries using iRepertoire HTBI primers and Arm-PCR of CDR3 regions. Each CDR3 protein gets one entry after TCRdb re-called the multiplex PCR reads with MiXCR. The profile covers about half a million distinct CDR3 sequences, with around 11% appearing a single time and around 9.3% taken by the ten largest. CDR1 is SEHNR, CDR2 FQNEAQ, per germline (reference sequence). This CDR3 has 14 amino acids. The V gene lost 5 bases and the J gene lost 0 bases, with 8 bases spanning the gap. In addition, the sample was reused for a study of T cells in Graves' hyperthyroidism and ophthalmopathy. This second study says: It was uncontrolled infection, other autoimmune disease, pregnancy or lactation that excluded patients. Researchers ran a first-round RT-PCR on the TCR CDR3 using the HTBI primer set. With a median lead of 6.5 months before onset, the model predicted ophthalmopathy.

The sequence was obtained from a woman aged 25 to 39 with Graves disease. This sample comprised peripheral blood mononuclear cells (PBMCs), obtained at new diagnosis, from a patient treated with antithyroid drugs. The V call is TRBV7-9, the J call TRBJ1-3; D is uncertain. The CDR3 coding sequence is TGTGCCAGCAGCAGGACGCACTCTGGAAACACCATATATTTT. This encodes CASSRTHSGNTIYF.